This is a list of T cell receptor beta chains from one sample in a study of shared clonotypes between healthy human individuals. Here immunoSEQ multiplex PCR was the method, and the copy in TCRdb shows in-frame clones only, minus some. Of 1.4 million to 1.5 million clones listed, approximately 97% are singletons. Source material: naive CD4+ T cells sorted from blood. The receptors were sampled from a man younger than 45 in good health. The conserved cysteine and the conserved F or W are not part of the CDR3 here. Fields, in order: V gene, CDR3 protein.

v_call: TRBV7-2; cdr3_aa: ASSTRQGSGNTIY
v_call: TRBV5-5; cdr3_aa: ASSLDLAGGLDTQY
v_call: TRBV5-1; cdr3_aa: ASSLAGDFNEQF
v_call: TRBV27; cdr3_aa: ASSLTGFYNGELF
v_call: TRBV5-6; cdr3_aa: ASSLIRGGAGSYNEQF
v_call: TRBV30; cdr3_aa: AWSPGGGGELF
v_call: TRBV18; cdr3_aa: ASSPTIQETQY
v_call: TRBV19; cdr3_aa: ASSSPLGHGEKLF
v_call: TRBV11-1; cdr3_aa: ASSSGRAVGELF
v_call: TRBV5-1; cdr3_aa: ASSKNRAGANVLT
v_call: TRBV19; cdr3_aa: ASREGAFYEQY
v_call: TRBV11-1; cdr3_aa: ASSLAGDRDQETQY
v_call: TRBV10-1; cdr3_aa: ASSESWSSGRWDTQY
v_call: TRBV25-1; cdr3_aa: ASSARLLAGQETQY
v_call: TRBV18; cdr3_aa: ASSPTPTDTQY
v_call: TRBV7-9; cdr3_aa: ASSFLRTDNEQF